Sequencing of this TCR beta chain was carried out in a study of cytomegalovirus exposure and HLA in healthy donors. Study-wide context: An earlier analysis identified approximately 120 million unique TCR beta sequences in 150 million to 200 million T cells.

Concerning this clone: What it binds is not known.

Study-wide points: DRB1 had the most TCR associations and HLA-C the fewest, a later analysis found, with rates varying by HLA locus. Excluded were some V segments that proved indistinguishable, including TRBV6-2 and TRBV6-3. At a 0.05 false discovery rate, a later analysis found approximately 15,000 TCR beta sequences to be associated with HLA alleles.

After removal of 5 bases from V and 4 bases from J, the junction contained 6 bases not matched to a gene. Germline CDR1 reads MNHNS; CDR2 reads SASEGT. The CDR3 runs to 15 residues. PCR was performed using 60 Vbeta and 13 Jbeta primers. Method: immunoSEQ multiplex PCR; TCRdb's copy keeps in-frame clones and lacks some. The sample includes over 150,000 clones, 80% of them seen just once. The sample comprised PBMCs. This receptor was obtained from a male donor in good health and CMV-seronegative. The chain employs TRBV6-1 and TRBJ1-5; 9 bases map to TRBD1. CDR3 loop: CASSQDRGENQPQHF. DNA of the CDR3: TGTGCCAGCAGTCAGGACAGGGGAGAGAATCAGCCCCAGCATTTT.